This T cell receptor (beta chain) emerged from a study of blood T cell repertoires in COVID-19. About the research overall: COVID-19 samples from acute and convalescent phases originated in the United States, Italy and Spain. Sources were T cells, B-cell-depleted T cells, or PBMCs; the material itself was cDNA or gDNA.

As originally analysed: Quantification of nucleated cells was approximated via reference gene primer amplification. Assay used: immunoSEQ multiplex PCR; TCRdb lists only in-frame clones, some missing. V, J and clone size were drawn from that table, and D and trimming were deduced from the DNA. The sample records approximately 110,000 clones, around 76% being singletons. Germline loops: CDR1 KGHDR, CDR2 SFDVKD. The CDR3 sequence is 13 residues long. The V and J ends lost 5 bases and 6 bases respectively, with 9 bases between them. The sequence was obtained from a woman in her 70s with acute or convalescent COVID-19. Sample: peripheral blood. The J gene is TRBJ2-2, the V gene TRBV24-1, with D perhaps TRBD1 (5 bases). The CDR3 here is CATSAARAGELFF. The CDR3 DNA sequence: TGTGCCACCAGTGCGGCCAGGGCCGGGGAGCTGTTTTTT.